This T cell receptor beta chain was identified during a study of vaccination and CD4 T cells after COVID-19. Documented treatment: approximately 10-day PBMC culture with coronavirus spike peptide pools or control peptides (ViraFEST assay). Germline CDR1 SGHTA, CDR2 FQGNSA. The CDR3 covers 15 residues. Unmatched junction bases numbered 6, after V lost 5 bases and J lost 7 bases. Study outcomes and limitations: For convalescent patients, a median 86.3% of reactive clones surfaced exclusively after vaccination.

Cultured CD4+ T cells had their DNA profiled by the Oncomine TCR Beta short-read assay. Someone extracted genomic DNA from cultured CD4+ T cells. TCRdb redid the calling of the PCR reads with MiXCR, one entry per CDR3 protein. The data hold over 12,000 distinct CDR3 sequences, with approximately 33% observed a single time. In this sample, this clonotype turned up a few times. Its target is unknown. The receptor's source is a human donor who had recovered from COVID-19. This specimen consisted of CD4+ T cells from blood, cultured in vitro, obtained after SARS-CoV-2 vaccination. V and J are TRBV7-2 and TRBJ2-7; 15 bases align to TRBD2. The CDR3 DNA reads as TGTGCCAGCAGCCGCGGACTAGCGGGAGGGTGGGAGCAGTACTTC. This translates into CASSRGLAGGWEQYF.